The present entry profiles one T cell receptor (beta chain) with its context. Its antigen remains unidentified. This sample is part of a study of beta chain features in type 1 diabetes. Study-wide findings and caveats: Moderate but significant shortening of TCRB CDR3s was recorded in all four CD4+ subsets from Type 1 diabetes patients.

The isolated RNA, all of it, was reverse transcribed, so expressed TCRB transcripts were what got sequenced. Method: immunoSEQ multiplex PCR; TCRdb's copy keeps in-frame clones and lacks some. In the table there are hundreds of thousands of clones, roughly 12% of which are singletons. The TCR sequence derives from a young woman with type 1 diabetes. Sequencing input: naive CD4+ T cells from blood.

The CDR3 loop is CASRTLAGTSGHEQFF. CDR3 DNA: TGTGCCAGCAGAACATTAGCCGGGACTAGCGGCCATGAGCAGTTCTTC. The V and J genes are TRBV28 and TRBJ2-1; TRBD2 aligns across 11 bases. This CDR3 spans 16 amino acids. The germline CDR1 and CDR2 sequences are MDHEN and SYDVKM. V lost 6 bases, J lost 8 bases, and 12 bases stayed unmatched.